This entry is about one T cell receptor (beta chain). This specimen belongs to a study of blood T cell repertoires in COVID-19. Study background: Specimens from acute and convalescent COVID-19 originated in the United States, Italy and Spain. Sources were T cells, B-cell-depleted T cells, or PBMCs; the material itself was cDNA or gDNA.

CDR1 is PRHDT, CDR2 FYEKMQ, per germline (reference sequence). The CDR3 runs 15 residues. Trimming cost V 4 bases and J 6 bases, with 13 bases left between them. Here immunoSEQ multiplex PCR was the method, and the copy in TCRdb shows in-frame clones only, minus some. Altogether some 260,000 clones are present, roughly 80% being singletons, with the ten largest covering about 4%. Sequenced: peripheral blood. The source is a woman aged 35 to 49 with active or convalescent COVID-19. V and J are TRBV13 and TRBJ1-6; a possible D gene is TRBD1 (6 bases). The CDR3 coding sequence is TGTGCCAGCAGCTACCAAGTAGGGGGTAATTCACCCCTCCACTTT. Encoded protein: CASSYQVGGNSPLHF.